The present TCR beta chain was sequenced within a study of Tregs in tolerant kidney transplant recipients. The study's findings and limits: For some patients, primers changed over time, blocking nucleotide-level comparison. The small number of patients limits these findings pending further validation.

Note on this clone: Its antigen is still unknown. From the germline J gene comes the end of the CDR3, since the read stops 3 residues before it.

Germline V gene lookup returns CDR1 DFQATT and CDR2 SNEGSKA (reference sequence). The CDR3 contains 13 residues. The ends were cut back, 5 bases at V and 5 bases at J, with 14 bases in the middle. The nonmyeloablative bone marrow transplants came from related graft donors, with transient mixed chimerism. Thawed PBMCs were FACS-sorted into unstimulated CD4+CD25+CD127- regulatory T cells, CD4+CD25- non-regulatory cells, CD4 and CD8 cells. Assay used: immunoSEQ multiplex PCR; TCRdb lists only in-frame clones, some missing. The sample has under 7,500 clones, and its top ten clones hold around 6%. The TCR was taken from a human patient who received a combined kidney and bone marrow transplant. Some T cells may trace back to the graft donor. The specimen was CD4+ T cells from blood (PBMCs), collected 6 months after the transplant. The chain links TRBV20-1 to TRBJ2-3; perhaps TRBD2 as D (6 bases). The CDR3 loop reads CSARSPRGDTQYF. CDR3 DNA (partial): TGCAGTGCTCGGAGTCCGCGGGGAGATACG.